The rows below give T cell receptor beta chains drawn from one sample of a study of spatial heterogeneity in lung cancer. TCRdb itself ran the 5' RACE reads through MiXCR, one entry per CDR3 protein. The sample lists about 50,000 distinct CDR3 sequences; 7.6% were seen once. The material sequenced was PBMCs, taken at surgery. Source of these receptors: a female donor with early-stage non-small cell lung cancer. Each CDR3 is given with its conserved first and last residue. A D gene is named only where the DNA matches it firmly. A clone size is listed for some rows: how often the clone was seen (once, few, many), or a class if it is expanded.

D: NA; J: TRBJ1-3; V: TRBV18; size: few; CDR3: CASSPPTRVGNTIYF; DNA: TGTGCCAGCTCACCACCAACCAGAGTCGGAAACACCATATATTTT
D: NA; J: TRBJ1-5; V: TRBV20-1; size: many; CDR3: CSARDQPGRENQPQHF; DNA: TGCAGTGCTAGAGATCAGCCAGGGCGAGAAAATCAGCCCCAGCATTTT
D: NA; J: TRBJ1-6; V: TRBV20-1; size: many; CDR3: CSARDPVSSYNSPLHF; DNA: TGCAGTGCTAGAGATCCTGTGAGCTCCTATAATTCACCCCTCCACTTT
D: TRBD2; J: TRBJ2-7; V: TRBV6-2/TRBV6-3; size: NA; CDR3: CASRPSGEISYEQYF; DNA: TGTGCCAGCAGACCCAGCGGGGAAATCTCCTACGAGCAGTACTTC
D: NA; J: TRBJ2-3; V: TRBV6-5; size: few; CDR3: CASSLLGRTDTQYF; DNA: TGTGCCAGCAGTTTGCTAGGCCGCACAGATACGCAGTATTTT
D: NA; J: TRBJ2-3; V: TRBV5-1; size: NA; CDR3: CASSSGSLAGTDTQYF; DNA: TGCGCCAGCAGCTCTGGATCCCTAGCTGGCACAGATACGCAGTATTTT
D: NA; J: TRBJ1-2; V: TRBV4-2; size: NA; CDR3: CASSQDWAGGINDGYTF; DNA: TGTGCCAGCAGCCAAGATTGGGCCGGAGGAATTAACGATGGCTACACCTTC
D: NA; J: TRBJ1-2; V: TRBV20-1; size: many; CDR3: CSARPPGVTGGYTF; DNA: TGCAGTGCTAGACCCCCGGGGGTAACCGGCGGCTACACCTTC
D: NA; J: TRBJ2-2; V: TRBV20-1; size: NA; CDR3: CSARKGYNTGELFF; DNA: TGCAGTGCTAGGAAAGGGTATAACACCGGGGAGCTGTTTTTT
D: NA; J: TRBJ2-1; V: TRBV6-2/TRBV6-3; size: many; CDR3: CASSQGPWFF; DNA: TGTGCCAGCAGTCAAGGGCCGTGGTTCTTC
D: NA; J: TRBJ1-6; V: TRBV6-5; size: many; CDR3: CASRPAAQGHSPLHF; DNA: TGTGCCAGCAGACCTGCGGCGCAGGGTCATTCACCCCTCCACTTT
D: NA; J: TRBJ2-6; V: TRBV5-4; size: many; CDR3: CASSLSASPLSGANVLTF; DNA: TGTGCCAGCAGCTTATCCGCCAGTCCCCTCTCTGGGGCCAACGTCCTGACTTTC
D: NA; J: TRBJ1-4; V: TRBV4-3; size: few; CDR3: CASSQVDATNEKLFF; DNA: TGCGCCAGCAGCCAAGTAGACGCAACTAATGAAAAACTGTTTTTT
D: NA; J: TRBJ1-1; V: TRBV6-1; size: many; CDR3: CASSEGPFAFF; DNA: TGTGCCAGCAGTGAAGGGCCGTTCGCTTTCTTT
D: NA; J: TRBJ2-2; V: TRBV5-1; size: few; CDR3: CASRPHPNTGELFF; DNA: TGCGCCAGCAGGCCGCACCCAAACACCGGGGAGCTGTTTTTT
D: NA; J: TRBJ1-6; V: TRBV6-5; size: many; CDR3: CASSYRAPGSNSPLHF; DNA: TGTGCCAGCAGTTACAGGGCCCCGGGGTCAAATTCACCCCTCCACTTT
D: NA; J: TRBJ2-5; V: TRBV20-1; size: few; CDR3: CSVSGGQETQYF; DNA: TGCAGTGTGTCAGGGGGGCAAGAGACCCAGTACTTC
D: TRBD2; J: TRBJ2-1; V: TRBV30; size: many; CDR3: CAWSDGRPGGEQFF; DNA: TGTGCCTGGAGTGATGGACGGCCGGGGGGTGAGCAGTTCTTC
D: TRBD2; J: TRBJ2-5; V: TRBV7-2; size: few; CDR3: CASSLSGGAWETQYF; DNA: TGTGCCAGCAGCTTGAGCGGGGGGGCCTGGGAGACCCAGTACTTC
D: TRBD2; J: TRBJ2-5; V: TRBV2; size: many; CDR3: CASTSSGGSQETQYF; DNA: TGTGCCAGCACGTCTAGCGGGGGATCCCAAGAGACCCAGTACTTC
D: TRBD2; J: TRBJ2-3; V: TRBV7-2; size: NA; CDR3: CASSLFGGLAGGPRTDTQYF; DNA: TGTGCCAGCAGCTTATTTGGGGGACTAGCGGGGGGGCCTCGCACAGATACGCAGTATTTT
D: NA; J: TRBJ1-4; V: TRBV6-2/TRBV6-3; size: NA; CDR3: CASSYPTATPFATNEKLFF; DNA: TGTGCCAGCAGTTACCCGACAGCAACGCCATTTGCAACTAATGAAAAACTGTTTTTT
D: NA; J: TRBJ1-2; V: TRBV13; size: few; CDR3: CASSEQVALPYGYTF; DNA: TGTGCCAGCAGCGAGCAGGTGGCTCTACCCTATGGCTACACCTTC
D: NA; J: TRBJ2-7; V: TRBV11-2; size: NA; CDR3: CASSTRQQEQYF; DNA: TGTGCCAGCAGCACTCGACAGCAAGAGCAGTACTTC